The entry below describes one T cell receptor beta chain. Germline V CDR1 and CDR2: MNHEY, SVGAGI. CDR3 length: 16 residues. After removal of 0 bases from V and 8 bases from J, the junction contained 8 bases not matched to a gene. The entry originates in a study of shared clonotypes between healthy human individuals. Libraries were prepared by immunoSEQ multiplex PCR; TCRdb keeps only in-frame clonotypes and omits some of them. The sample holds more than 900,000 clones; about 84% are singletons and the top ten take roughly 0.55%. Sequenced sample: memory CD4+ T cells from PBMCs. Subset of the sample: CD45RA-negative fraction. This TCR came from a man aged 18 to 29 in good health. Some clones in this sample may be carry-over from other donors' samples. The V and J genes are TRBV6-5 and TRBJ2-2; 8 nucleotides line up with TRBD1. DNA for the CDR3: TGTGCCAGCAGTTACTCGATCGGCAGGGGGCCTGGGGAGCTGTTTTTT. It is translated as CASSYSIGRGPGELFF.